The 28 T cell receptor beta chains listed next were all sequenced from one sample in a study of blood T cell repertoires in COVID-19 (dated by TCRdb to 2018 to 2020). Library creation used the immunoSEQ multiplex PCR assay. Sourced from immuneACCESS, this table was stored by TCRdb with only in-frame sequences that have V and J called. A share of the clones is absent; for the studies checked, an unresolved V gene accounts for under half, and the remainder has no known explanation. This sample holds more than 150,000 clones; approximately 78% were observed only once. Roughly 17% of the sample is in the top ten clones. Sequenced material: PBMCs or T cells enriched from blood (not recorded which). Receptors originate from a woman in her forties or fifties who had recovered from COVID-19.

The rearrangement joins TRBV27 to TRBJ2-3; 7 bases map to TRBD2. CDR1 is MNHEY, CDR2 SMNVEV, per germline (reference sequence). J was trimmed by 6 bases and V by 7 bases; bases with no gene match: 10. CDR3 length: 14 residues. This chain's CDR3 is CASTPGLLTDTQYF. CDR3 DNA sequence: TGTGCCAGCACACCGGGACTACTAACCGATACGCAGTATTTT.

About this clone itself: One junction end does not reproduce the germline sequence, and a read error may be involved. CDR3 in amino acids: CASSLVAGVSHEQYF. Here the CDR3 DNA reads TGTGCCAGCAGCTTAGTTGCGGGAGTCTCCCACGAGCAGTACTTC. This chain joins TRBV7-2 and TRBJ2-7; the match to TRBD2 covers 7 bases. Germline CDR1 reads SGHTA; CDR2 reads FQGNSA. This CDR3 comprises 15 residues. Full variable domain (outside the CDR3, taken from reference TRBV7-2 and TRBJ2-7): GAGVSQSPSNKVTEKGKDVELRCDPISGHTALYWYRQSLGQGLEFLIYFQGNSAPDKSGLPSDRFSAERTGGSVSTLTIQRTQQEDSAVYLCASSLVAGVSHEQYFGPGTRLTVT.

The gene calls are TRBV12-5 and TRBJ2-7; 10 bases are shared with TRBD2. CDR3 length: 17 residues. CDR1 is LGHNT and CDR2 is FRNRAP in the germline V gene. After removal of 1 base from V and 3 bases from J, the junction contained 9 bases not matched to a gene. The CDR3 sequence: CASGLAVAGGIIYEQYF. The CDR3 DNA is TGTGCTAGTGGTTTGGCCGTAGCGGGAGGCATAATCTACGAGCAGTACTTC.

This sequence joins TRBV11-2 and TRBJ2-1; 8 nucleotides agree with TRBD2. Losses at the gene ends were 4 bases for V and 3 bases for J; bases not matched to a gene: 8. In germline, CDR1 is SGHAT, CDR2 FQNNGV. This CDR3 is built from 16 residues. As DNA, the CDR3 is TGTGCCAGCAGCTCCGGGGGGGGACTAGTCTACAATGAGCAGTTCTTC. Translating gives CASSSGGGLVYNEQFF.

CDR3 sequence: CASSRRTGGLLLEAFF. The CDR3 nucleotides read TGTGCCAGCAGCAGACGGACAGGGGGTCTCCTCTTGGAAGCTTTCTTT. The chain employs TRBV7-9 and TRBJ1-1; 10 positions agree with TRBD1. Per the germline V gene, CDR1 is SEHNR and CDR2 is FQNEAQ (reference sequence). This CDR3 has 16 residues. V lost 5 bases and J lost 8; bases outside the gene matches: 14.

This rearrangement joins TRBV2 to TRBJ2-7; 9 nucleotides agree with TRBD1. The CDR3 covers 14 residues. Germline V gene sequence: CDR1 SNHLY, CDR2 FYNNEI. The V and J ends lost 6 bases and 1 base, in that order; junction bases with no gene match: 4. The CDR3 loop is CASSGDRGSYEQYF. DNA for the CDR3: TGTGCCAGCAGCGGAGACAGGGGGTCCTACGAGCAGTACTTC.

The CDR3 loop reads CASSSFRAGEQYF. The CDR3 DNA sequence: TGTGCCAGCAGCTCCTTCCGGGCGGGGGAGCAGTACTTC. The rearrangement uses TRBV11-1 and TRBJ2-7; a possible D gene is TRBD2 (6 bases). Per the germline V gene, CDR1 is SGHAT and CDR2 is FQDESV (reference sequence). V was clipped by 4 bases and J by 7 bases, with 14 bases between them. The length of the CDR3 is 13 residues.

The chain has TRBV6-5 and TRBJ2-7; D perhaps matches TRBD2 (5 bases). CDR1 MNHEY and CDR2 SVGAGI come from the germline V gene. The CDR3 is made up of 15 amino acids. Trimming took 6 bases from V and 0 from J, leaving 15 bases between them. CDR3 nucleotides: TGTGCCAGCAGGAAGTCCTTCGGGGACTCCTACGAGCAGTACTTC. Amino acid sequence: CASRKSFGDSYEQYF.

The J gene is TRBJ1-2, the V gene TRBV10-3, with TRBD1 as a possible D gene (5 bases). The V gene's germline CDR1 is ENHRY and CDR2 SYGVKD. The V and J ends lost 5 bases and 0 bases respectively, with 10 bases between them. The CDR3 has 14 residues. CDR3 bases: TGTGCCATCAGTCTGACAGTAGCTAACTATGGCTACACCTTC. It yields the protein CAISLTVANYGYTF.

The J gene is TRBJ1-2, the V gene TRBV19, with D perhaps TRBD1 (5 bases). Germline V gene sequence: CDR1 LNHDA, CDR2 SQIVND (reference sequence). Trimming cost V 3 bases and J 0 bases, with 8 bases left between them. CDR3 size: 14 residues. The CDR3 sequence: CASSIGRANYGYTF. CDR3 nucleotides: TGTGCCAGTAGTATTGGCAGGGCTAACTATGGCTACACCTTC.

J is TRBJ1-4 and V is TRBV28, with D possibly TRBD1 on 5 matching bases. V gave up 8 bases and J gave up 4 bases, with 17 bases separating them. From germline, CDR1 is MDHEN and CDR2 SYDVKM. CDR3 length: 15 amino acids. The CDR3 sequence is CASGFRGTYNEKLFF. The DNA for the CDR3 is TGTGCCAGCGGGTTTAGGGGAACCTATAATGAAAAACTGTTTTTT.

The rearrangement uses TRBV9 and TRBJ2-3, with D possibly TRBD1 on 6 matching bases. From germline, CDR1 is SGDLS and CDR2 YYNGEE. The CDR3 spans 15 residues. Trimming shortened V by 4 bases and J by 5 bases, and 17 bases separated the two germline ends. CDR3 bases: TGTGCCAGCAGCCTTTTTGACAGGCAGTTAGATACGCAGTATTTT. This sequence encodes CASSLFDRQLDTQYF.

This chain joins TRBV7-3 and TRBJ2-1; the match to TRBD2 covers 11 bases. The CDR3 has 19 residues. Germline V gene sequence: CDR1 SGHTA, CDR2 FQGTGA. V was clipped by 4 bases and J by 1 base; unmatched bases: 12. The CDR3 DNA reads as TGTGCCAGCAGCTCACGGACTAGCGGGTGGCGGCTTTCCTACAATGAGCAGTTCTTC. This gives the protein CASSSRTSGWRLSYNEQFF.

V usage is TRBV5-1 and J usage is TRBJ1-2, with D possibly matching TRBD1 (5 bases). This CDR3 is 16 amino acids long. Per the germline V gene, CDR1 is SGHRS and CDR2 is YFSETQ. With 2 bases removed from V and 5 bases from J, the gap between germline ends came to 19 bases. Here the CDR3 reads CASSFDTGKKRYGYTF. The CDR3 nucleotides are TGCGCCAGCAGCTTCGACACAGGAAAGAAGCGTTATGGCTACACCTTC.

V and J are TRBV11-3 and TRBJ1-1, with D possibly TRBD1 on 5 matching bases. This CDR3 contains 14 residues. Trimming took off 5 bases at V and 1 base at J, with 11 bases between the two ends. Germline CDR1 is SGHNT and CDR2 is YENEEA. The CDR3 DNA reads as TGTGCCAGCAGCCTCGGGGGGAGGAACACTGAAGCTTTCTTT. This translates into CASSLGGRNTEAFF.

The V and J genes are TRBV3-1 (or the pseudogene TRBV3-2) and TRBJ1-2; D unclear. In germline, CDR1 is LGHDT, CDR2 YNNKEL (reference sequence). Trimming removed 0 bases from V and 4 bases from J, with 9 bases in between. The CDR3 has 14 residues. The DNA of the CDR3 is TGTGCCAGCAGCCAAGATTGGCAGATCTATGGCTACACCTTC. Translated, it gives CASSQDWQIYGYTF.

V is TRBV7-7 and J is TRBJ2-2; 9 bases map to TRBD2. After removal of 6 bases from V and 4 bases from J, the junction contained 9 bases not matched to a gene. This CDR3 contains 16 residues. Germline CDR1 is SSHAT and CDR2 is FNYEAQ (reference sequence). The CDR3 sequence: CASSLGLAGPTGELFF. The DNA of the CDR3 is TGTGCCAGCAGTTTGGGGCTAGCGGGGCCCACCGGGGAGCTGTTTTTT.

V usage is TRBV6-1 and J usage is TRBJ1-2; D unclear. V gave up 1 base and J gave up 6 bases, with 9 bases separating them. Germline values: CDR1 MNHNS, CDR2 SASEGT. CDR3 length: 13 amino acids. This CDR3 reads CASSEVRKNGYTF. CDR3 nucleotide sequence: TGTGCCAGCAGTGAAGTGCGGAAAAATGGCTACACCTTC.

The chain joins TRBV5-1 to TRBJ2-7; 10 nucleotides align to TRBD1. CDR3 length: 14 amino acids. The germline V gene encodes CDR1 SGHRS and CDR2 YFSETQ. With 3 bases clipped from V and 7 bases from J, the junction kept 7 bases outside the gene matches. The CDR3 bases are TGCGCCAGCAGCTACCGGGACAGGGGTCGGGAGCAGTACTTC. Its protein product is CASSYRDRGREQYF.

V and J are TRBV6-5 and TRBJ1-1; TRBD1 is a possible D gene (6 bases). The CDR3 is made up of 15 amino acids. Deletions cut 7 bases from V and 0 bases from J, with 15 bases between. Germline V lookup: CDR1 MNHEY, CDR2 SVGAGI. The CDR3 sequence is CASKRLTGLNTEAFF. The CDR3 DNA sequence: TGTGCCAGCAAAAGATTGACAGGATTGAACACTGAAGCTTTCTTT.

This chain links TRBV7-8 with TRBJ1-1; 8 nucleotides agree with TRBD1. J lost 5 bases, V lost 4 bases, and 12 bases had no gene match. The CDR3 sequence is 16 residues long. CDR1 and CDR2 from the germline V gene are SGHVS and FQNEAQ. The CDR3 DNA reads TGTGCCAGCAGCTCAGACCCGAGACAGGGGCGGACTGAAGCTTTCTTT. Translating gives CASSSDPRQGRTEAFF.

This clone showed up just a few times. V is TRBV2 and J is TRBJ1-5; D is perhaps TRBD1 (6 bases). Trimming shortened V by 6 bases and J by 2 bases, and 11 bases separated the two germline ends. Germline-derived CDR1 and CDR2 are SNHLY and FYNNEI. The CDR3 runs to 14 residues. CDR3 nucleotides: TGTGCCAGCAGGATTCCAGGGGGCAATCAGCCCCAGCATTTT. As protein: CASRIPGGNQPQHF.

The genes are TRBV4-1 and TRBJ1-5; D not certain. The CDR3 sequence is 15 residues long. CDR1 is MGHRA, CDR2 YSYEKL, per germline. Trimming left V 0 bases short and J 3 bases short, with 9 bases between. This chain's CDR3 is CASSQEGSYNQPQHF. The CDR3 bases are TGCGCCAGCAGCCAAGAGGGCAGCTACAATCAGCCCCAGCATTTT.

V is TRBV6-2 or TRBV6-3 and J is TRBJ1-2, with D hard to call. The CDR3 is 13 amino acids. From germline, CDR1 is MNHEY and CDR2 SVGEGT. V was clipped by 5 bases and J by 4 bases, with 11 bases between them. CDR3 DNA: TGTGCCAGCAGTCCGGGAAACCTCTATGGCTACACCTTC. Its translation: CASSPGNLYGYTF.

The genes are TRBV18 and TRBJ1-1, with 7 positions matching TRBD1. The CDR3 is made up of 13 amino acids. Germline CDR1 and CDR2: KGHSH and LQKENI. Germline trimming cut 6 bases from V and 4 bases from J; bases unmatched to any gene: 5. CDR3 loop: CASSPGGSTEAFF. As DNA, the CDR3 is TGTGCCAGCTCCCCAGGGGGGTCCACTGAAGCTTTCTTT.

The chain has TRBV24-1 and TRBJ2-2, with D possibly matching TRBD1 (6 bases). Germline assignment: CDR1 KGHDR and CDR2 SFDVKD. With 7 bases removed from V and 2 bases from J, the gap between germline ends came to 16 bases. The CDR3 consists of 16 residues. In nucleotides, the CDR3 is TGTGCCACCAGCAGGGGCCCTACAAGCAACACCGGGGAGCTGTTTTTT. This codes for CATSRGPTSNTGELFF.

This clone was picked up a small number of times. V and J are TRBV3-1 (or the pseudogene TRBV3-2) and TRBJ1-1; 7 bases agree with TRBD1. Trimming cost V 5 bases and J 4 bases; bases outside gene matches: 7. The CDR3 runs to 14 residues. The germline V gene has CDR1 LGHDT and CDR2 YNNKEL (reference sequence). Here the CDR3 reads CASSTGRGFTEAFF. CDR3 coding DNA: TGTGCCAGCAGCACCGGCAGGGGGTTCACTGAAGCTTTCTTT.

This clone showed up just a few times. The V call is TRBV7-3, the J call TRBJ2-1; possible D gene TRBD1, 5 bases. The CDR3 contains 15 residues. Germline V gene data show CDR1 as SGHTA and CDR2 as FQGTGA. Trimming removed 5 bases at V and 1 base at J, with 12 bases between. The chain's CDR3 is CASSPSRDSYNEQFF. DNA for the CDR3: TGTGCCAGCAGCCCGTCCAGGGATTCCTACAATGAGCAGTTCTTC.